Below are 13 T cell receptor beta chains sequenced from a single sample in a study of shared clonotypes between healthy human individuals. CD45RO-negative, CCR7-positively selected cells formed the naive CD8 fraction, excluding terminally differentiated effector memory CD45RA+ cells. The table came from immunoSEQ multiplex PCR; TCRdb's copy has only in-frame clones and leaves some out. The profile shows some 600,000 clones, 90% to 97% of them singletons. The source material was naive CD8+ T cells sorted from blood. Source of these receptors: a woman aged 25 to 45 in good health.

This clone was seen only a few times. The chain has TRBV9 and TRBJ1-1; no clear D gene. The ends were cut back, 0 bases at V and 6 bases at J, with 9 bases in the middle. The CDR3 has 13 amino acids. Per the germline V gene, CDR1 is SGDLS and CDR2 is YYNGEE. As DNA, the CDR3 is TGTGCCAGCAGCGTAGCCCCCTCGCCTGAAGCTTTCTTT. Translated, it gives CASSVAPSPEAFF.

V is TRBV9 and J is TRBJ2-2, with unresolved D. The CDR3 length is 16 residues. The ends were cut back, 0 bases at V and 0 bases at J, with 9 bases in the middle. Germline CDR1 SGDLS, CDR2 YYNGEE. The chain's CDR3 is CASSVETVANTGELFF. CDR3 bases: TGTGCCAGCAGCGTAGAGACGGTCGCGAACACCGGGGAGCTGTTTTTT.

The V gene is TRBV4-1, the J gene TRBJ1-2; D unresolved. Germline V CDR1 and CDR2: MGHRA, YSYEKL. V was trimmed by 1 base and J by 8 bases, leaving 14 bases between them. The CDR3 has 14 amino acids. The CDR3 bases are TGCGCCAGCAGCCAAGTCGGCGGGTATGGAGGCTACACCTTC. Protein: CASSQVGGYGGYTF.

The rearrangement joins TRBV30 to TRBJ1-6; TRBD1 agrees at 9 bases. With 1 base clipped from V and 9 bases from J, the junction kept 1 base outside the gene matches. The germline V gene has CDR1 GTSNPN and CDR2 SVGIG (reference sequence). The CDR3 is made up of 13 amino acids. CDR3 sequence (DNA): TGTGCCTGGAGTGACAGGGGGCTTTCACCCCTCCACTTT. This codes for CAWSDRGLSPLHF. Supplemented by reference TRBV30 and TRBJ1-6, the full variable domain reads SQTIHQWPATLVQPVGSPLSLECTVEGTSNPNLYWYRQAAGRGLQLLFYSVGIGQISSEVPQNLSASRPQDRQFILSSKKLLLSDSGFYLCAWSDRGLSPLHFGNGTRLTVT.

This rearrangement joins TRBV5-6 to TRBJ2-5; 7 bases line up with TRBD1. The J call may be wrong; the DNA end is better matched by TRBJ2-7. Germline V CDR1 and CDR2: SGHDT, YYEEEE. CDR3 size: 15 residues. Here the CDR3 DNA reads TGTGCCAGCAGTCCCATCGGGACAGAGGAATACGAGCAGTACTTC. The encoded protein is CASSPIGTEEYEQYF.

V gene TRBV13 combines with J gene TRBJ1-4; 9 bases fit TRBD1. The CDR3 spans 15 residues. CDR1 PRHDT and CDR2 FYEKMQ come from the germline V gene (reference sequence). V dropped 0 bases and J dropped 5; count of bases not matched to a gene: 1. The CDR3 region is CASSLGGQGNEKLFF. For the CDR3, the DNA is TGTGCCAGCAGCTTAGGTGGACAGGGGAATGAAAAACTGTTTTTT.

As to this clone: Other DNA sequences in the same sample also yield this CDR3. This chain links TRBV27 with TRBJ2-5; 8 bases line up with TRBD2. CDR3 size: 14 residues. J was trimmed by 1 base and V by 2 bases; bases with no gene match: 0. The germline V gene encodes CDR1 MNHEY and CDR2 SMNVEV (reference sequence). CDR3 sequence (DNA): TGTGCCAGCAGTTTAACTAGCGGCCAAGAGACCCAGTACTTC. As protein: CASSLTSGQETQYF.

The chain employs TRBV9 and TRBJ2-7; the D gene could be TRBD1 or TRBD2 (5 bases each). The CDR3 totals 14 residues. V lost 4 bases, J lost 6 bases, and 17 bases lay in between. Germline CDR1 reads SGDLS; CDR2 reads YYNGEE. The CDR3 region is CASSSPGTDLEQYF. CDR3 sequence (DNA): TGTGCCAGCAGCTCGCCTGGGACGGACCTCGAGCAGTACTTC.

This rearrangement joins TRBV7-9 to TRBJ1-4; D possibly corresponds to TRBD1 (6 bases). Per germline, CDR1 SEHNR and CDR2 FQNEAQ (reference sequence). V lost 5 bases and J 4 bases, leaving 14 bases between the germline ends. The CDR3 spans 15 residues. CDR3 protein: CASSLGVDSNEKLFF. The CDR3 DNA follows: TGTGCCAGCAGCCTTGGAGTGGACAGTAATGAAAAACTGTTTTTT.

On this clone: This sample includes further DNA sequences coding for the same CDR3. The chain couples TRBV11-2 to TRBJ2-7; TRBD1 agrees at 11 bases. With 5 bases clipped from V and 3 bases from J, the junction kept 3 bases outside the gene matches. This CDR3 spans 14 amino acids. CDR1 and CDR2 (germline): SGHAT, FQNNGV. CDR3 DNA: TGTGCCAGCAGCCCCGGGACAGGGGGCTACGAGCAGTACTTC. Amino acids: CASSPGTGGYEQYF.

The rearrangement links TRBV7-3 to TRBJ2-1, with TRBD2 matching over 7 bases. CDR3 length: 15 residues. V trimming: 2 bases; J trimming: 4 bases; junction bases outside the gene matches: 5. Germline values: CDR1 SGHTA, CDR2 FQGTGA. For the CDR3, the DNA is TGTGCCAGCAGCTTATCGGGGGGTAGTTACAATGAGCAGTTCTTC. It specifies CASSLSGGSYNEQFF.

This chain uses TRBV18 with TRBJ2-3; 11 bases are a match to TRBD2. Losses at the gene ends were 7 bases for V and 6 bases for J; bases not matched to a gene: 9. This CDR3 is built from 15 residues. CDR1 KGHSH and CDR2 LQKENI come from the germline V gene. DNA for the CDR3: TGTGCCAGCTTCCAATACGGGACTAGCGGTGATACGCAGTATTTT. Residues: CASFQYGTSGDTQYF.

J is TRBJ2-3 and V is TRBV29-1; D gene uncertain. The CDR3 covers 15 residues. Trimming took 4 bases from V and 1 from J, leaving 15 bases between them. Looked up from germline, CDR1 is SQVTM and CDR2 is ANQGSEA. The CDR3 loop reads CSVAATRLGTDTQYF. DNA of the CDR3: TGCAGCGTTGCGGCCACCCGCCTGGGCACAGATACGCAGTATTTT.